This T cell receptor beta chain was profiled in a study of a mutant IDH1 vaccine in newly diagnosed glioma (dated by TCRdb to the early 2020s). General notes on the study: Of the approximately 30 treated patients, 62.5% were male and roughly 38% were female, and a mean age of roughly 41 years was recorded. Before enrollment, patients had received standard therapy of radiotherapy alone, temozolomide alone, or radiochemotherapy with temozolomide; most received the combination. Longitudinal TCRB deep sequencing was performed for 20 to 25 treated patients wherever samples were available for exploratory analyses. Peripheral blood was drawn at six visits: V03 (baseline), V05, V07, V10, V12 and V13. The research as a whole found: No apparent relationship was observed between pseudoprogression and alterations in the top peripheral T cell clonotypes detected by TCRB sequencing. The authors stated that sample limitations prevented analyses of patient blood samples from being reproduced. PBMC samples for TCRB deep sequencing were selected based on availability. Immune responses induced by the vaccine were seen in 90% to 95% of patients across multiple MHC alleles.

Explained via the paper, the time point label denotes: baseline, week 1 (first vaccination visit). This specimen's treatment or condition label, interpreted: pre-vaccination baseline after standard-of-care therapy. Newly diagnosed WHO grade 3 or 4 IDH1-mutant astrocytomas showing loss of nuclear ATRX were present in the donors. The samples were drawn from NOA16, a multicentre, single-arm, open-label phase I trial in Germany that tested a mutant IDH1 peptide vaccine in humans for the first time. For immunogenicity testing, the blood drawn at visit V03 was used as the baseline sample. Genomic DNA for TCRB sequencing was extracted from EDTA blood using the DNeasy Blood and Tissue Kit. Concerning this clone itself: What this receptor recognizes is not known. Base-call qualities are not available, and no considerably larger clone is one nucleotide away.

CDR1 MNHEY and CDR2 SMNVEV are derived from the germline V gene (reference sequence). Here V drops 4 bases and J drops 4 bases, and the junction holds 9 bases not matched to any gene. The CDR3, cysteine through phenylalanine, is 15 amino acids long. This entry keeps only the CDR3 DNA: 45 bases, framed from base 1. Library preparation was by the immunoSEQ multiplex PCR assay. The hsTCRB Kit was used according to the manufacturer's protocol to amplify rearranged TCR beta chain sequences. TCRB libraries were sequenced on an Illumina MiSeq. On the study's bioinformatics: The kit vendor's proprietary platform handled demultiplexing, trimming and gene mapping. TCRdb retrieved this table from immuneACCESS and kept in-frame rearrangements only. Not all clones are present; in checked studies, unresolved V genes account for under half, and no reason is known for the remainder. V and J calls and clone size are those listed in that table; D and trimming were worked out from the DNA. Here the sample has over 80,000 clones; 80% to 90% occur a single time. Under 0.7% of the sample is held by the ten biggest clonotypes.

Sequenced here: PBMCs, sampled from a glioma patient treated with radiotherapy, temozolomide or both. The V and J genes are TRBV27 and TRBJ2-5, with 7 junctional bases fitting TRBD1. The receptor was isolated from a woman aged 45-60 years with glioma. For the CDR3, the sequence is CASSSIDRVTETQYF. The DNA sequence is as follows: TGTGCCAGCAGTTCGATCGACAGGGTAACAGAGACCCAGTACTTC.